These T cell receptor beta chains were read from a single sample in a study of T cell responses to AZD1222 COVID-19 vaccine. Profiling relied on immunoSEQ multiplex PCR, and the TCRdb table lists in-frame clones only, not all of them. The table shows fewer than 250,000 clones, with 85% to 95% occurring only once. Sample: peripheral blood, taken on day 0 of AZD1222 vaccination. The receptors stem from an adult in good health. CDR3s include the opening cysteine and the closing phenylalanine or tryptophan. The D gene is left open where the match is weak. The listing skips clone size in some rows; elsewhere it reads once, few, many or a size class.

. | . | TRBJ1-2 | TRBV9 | CASSQDPSQNYGYTF | TGTGCCAGCAGCCAAGACCCAAGCCAGAACTATGGCTACACCTTC
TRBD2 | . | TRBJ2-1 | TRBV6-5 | CASSSWLADYNEQFF | TGTGCCAGCAGTTCTTGGCTAGCGGACTACAATGAGCAGTTCTTC
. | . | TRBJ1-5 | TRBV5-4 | CASSLGPPGSSNQPQHF | TGTGCCAGCAGCTTGGGGCCCCCAGGGAGCAGCAATCAGCCCCAGCATTTT
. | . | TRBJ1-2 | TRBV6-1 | CASSEASANYGYTF | TGTGCCAGCAGTGAAGCTTCTGCTAACTATGGCTACACCTTC
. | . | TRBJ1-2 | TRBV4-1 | CASSHGEQGYTF | TGCGCCAGCAGCCATGGGGAGCAAGGCTACACCTTC
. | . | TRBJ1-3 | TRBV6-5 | CASRGGSGNTIYF | TGTGCCAGCAGGGGGGGCTCTGGAAACACCATATATTTT
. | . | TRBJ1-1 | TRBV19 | CASSATAGTEAFF | TGTGCCAGTAGTGCGACAGCAGGGACTGAAGCTTTCTTT
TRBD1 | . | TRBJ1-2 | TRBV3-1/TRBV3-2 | CASSQGTGNYGYTF | TGTGCCAGCAGCCAAGGGACAGGAAACTATGGCTACACCTTC
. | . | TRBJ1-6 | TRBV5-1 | CASSPGWEGSPLHF | TGCGCCAGCAGCCCGGGTTGGGAGGGATCACCCCTCCACTTT
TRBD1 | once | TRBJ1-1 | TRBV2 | CASSEPNPPSQGAVNTEAFF | TGTGCCAGCAGCGAACCTAACCCGCCAAGCCAGGGGGCCGTGAACACTGAAGCTTTCTTT
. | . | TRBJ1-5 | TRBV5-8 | CASSLAVGGLWNQPQHF | TGTGCCAGCAGCTTGGCCGTGGGCGGATTATGGAATCAGCCCCAGCATTTT
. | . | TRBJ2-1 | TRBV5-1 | CASSTHYIRGMIVATYNEQFF | TGCGCCAGCAGCACTCATTACATAAGGGGCATGATCGTGGCAACCTACAATGAGCAGTTCTTC
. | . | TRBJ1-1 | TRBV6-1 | CASSEGTAWNTEAFF | TGTGCCAGCAGTGAAGGGACAGCCTGGAACACTGAAGCTTTCTTT